The 23 T cell receptor beta chains presented below share a single source sample, sequenced in a study of blood T cell repertoires in COVID-19. TCRdb's copy holds only in-frame clones and misses some; the assay was immunoSEQ multiplex PCR. The sample has about 240,000 clones, approximately 85% seen once. The sequenced sample was peripheral blood. These receptors all come from a man aged 45 to 65 with COVID-19, enrolled during active disease.

The chain is built from TRBV28 and TRBJ1-2, with 9 bases fitting TRBD1. J was trimmed by 6 bases and V by 2 bases; bases with no gene match: 7. Germline V lookup: CDR1 MDHEN, CDR2 SYDVKM. This CDR3 contains 15 residues. CDR3 sequence (DNA): TGTGCCAGCAGTTTACCGACAGGGGGTGCGCATGGCTACACCTTC. It yields the protein CASSLPTGGAHGYTF.

This clone has a handful of counts. The CDR3 loop reads CASGTSGMGTGELFF. CDR3 DNA sequence: TGTGCCAGCGGGACTAGCGGGATGGGCACCGGGGAGCTGTTTTTT. The chain has TRBV6-6 and TRBJ2-2, with 13 bases that match TRBD2. Per the germline V gene, CDR1 is MNHNY and CDR2 is SVGAGI (reference sequence). Trimming at V came to 8 bases and at J to 4 bases, leaving 4 bases not matched to a gene. The CDR3 runs to 15 residues.

This clone was detected only a few times. The V call is TRBV6-1, the J call TRBJ2-5; 12 nucleotides agree with TRBD2. The CDR3 runs 15 residues. V lost 2 bases and J lost 4; bases outside the gene matches: 2. Germline CDR1 MNHNS, CDR2 SASEGT. This CDR3 is CASSELAGGLETQYF. The CDR3 bases are TGTGCCAGCAGTGAACTAGCGGGGGGGCTAGAGACCCAGTACTTC.

The chain uses TRBV5-1 and TRBJ2-3; 9 nucleotides line up with TRBD2. From germline, CDR1 is SGHRS and CDR2 YFSETQ. The CDR3 contains 16 residues. V trimming: 1 base; J trimming: 2 bases; junction bases outside the gene matches: 5. The CDR3 region has the DNA TGCGCCAGCAGCTTGTCTCTAGCGGGGACCACAGATACGCAGTATTTT. Translation: CASSLSLAGTTDTQYF.

This chain links TRBV5-1 with TRBJ2-3; maybe TRBD2 (7 bases). Germline values: CDR1 SGHRS, CDR2 YFSETQ. V dropped 3 bases and J dropped 2 bases, with 19 bases sitting between them. This CDR3 spans 17 amino acids. The CDR3 bases are TGCGCCAGCAGCTCCCCCCGTGAGGGGGGGGCCACAGATACGCAGTATTTT. Translated: CASSSPREGGATDTQYF.

The V and J genes are TRBV18 and TRBJ1-1; maybe TRBD1 (5 bases). The V end was cut by 1 base, the J end by 4 bases, with 13 bases between. Germline V gene data show CDR1 as KGHSH and CDR2 as LQKENI. CDR3 length: 15 amino acids. The CDR3 bases are TGTGCCAGCTCACCACGACAGACCCTTGGCACTGAAGCTTTCTTT. Translated: CASSPRQTLGTEAFF.

The V call is TRBV9, the J call TRBJ1-4; 7 nucleotides align to TRBD1. This CDR3 is 16 amino acids long. Trimming cost V 0 bases and J 0 bases; bases outside gene matches: 2. Germline loops: CDR1 SGDLS, CDR2 YYNGEE. The CDR3 loop reads CASSVEGGTTNEKLFF. For the CDR3, the DNA is TGTGCCAGCAGCGTAGAAGGGGGCACAACTAATGAAAAACTGTTTTTT.

The chain uses TRBV6-5 and TRBJ1-2; D remains unclear. Trimming shortened V by 8 bases and J by 4 bases, and 11 bases separated the two germline ends. The CDR3 is 12 residues long. The germline gives CDR1 MNHEY, CDR2 SVGAGI. The chain's CDR3 is CASQGRGYGYTF. CDR3 in DNA: TGTGCCAGCCAAGGGCGGGGCTATGGCTACACCTTC.

In DNA form, the CDR3 reads TGTGCCAGCAGCTCAAGCAGCGGGGGACACTACAATGAGCAGTTCTTC. It specifies CASSSSSGGHYNEQFF. The chain carries TRBV7-2 and TRBJ2-1; 8 bases line up with TRBD2. The germline CDR1 and CDR2 sequences are SGHTA and FQGNSA. The trim removed 4 bases at V and 3 bases at J, leaving 8 bases unmatched. This CDR3 comprises 16 residues.

The chain uses TRBV19 and TRBJ1-5; 7 bases align to TRBD1. CDR3 length: 15 residues. The V and J ends lost 5 bases and 6 bases, in that order; junction bases with no gene match: 10. From germline, CDR1 is LNHDA and CDR2 SQIVND (reference sequence). CDR3 region: CASSETGTNTQPQHF. The CDR3 coding sequence is TGTGCCAGTAGTGAGACAGGGACCAACACTCAGCCCCAGCATTTT.

The chain uses TRBV7-9 and TRBJ2-7; 8 nucleotides agree with TRBD1. Germline lookup yields CDR1 SEHNR and CDR2 FQNEAQ (reference sequence). The V segment lost 5 bases and the J segment 10 bases; nucleotides outside the gene matches: 4. The CDR3 loop spans 11 amino acids. DNA for the CDR3: TGTGCCAGCAGCGGGGACAGGATTCAGTACTTC. Translated, it gives CASSGDRIQYF.

The chain recombines TRBV11-1 with TRBJ1-4, with D hard to call. CDR3 length: 12 residues. Germline CDR1 is SGHAT and CDR2 is FQDESV (reference sequence). The germline V and J ends were trimmed by 4 bases and 4 bases, with 4 bases remaining between them. The CDR3 region has the DNA TGTGCCAGCAGCTCCGTTAATGAAAAACTGTTTTTT. Translated: CASSSVNEKLFF.

The chain has TRBV11-3 and TRBJ1-1; perhaps TRBD1 as D (5 bases). CDR1 is SGHNT and CDR2 is YENEEA in the germline V gene. Trimming stripped 4 bases from V and 2 bases from J, with 8 bases between. CDR3 length equals 13 residues. The CDR3 is CASSSGGNTEAFF. The CDR3 DNA reads TGTGCCAGCAGCTCCGGGGGAAACACTGAAGCTTTCTTT.

This clone was seen a handful of times. The chain recombines TRBV3-1 (or the pseudogene TRBV3-2) with TRBJ1-2; D might be TRBD1 (6 bases). From germline, CDR1 is LGHDT and CDR2 YNNKEL (reference sequence). V lost 4 bases and J lost 2, with 11 bases in between. The CDR3 has 14 residues. In DNA form, the CDR3 reads TGTGCCAGCAGCCTCCCCGGACAGAACTATGGCTACACCTTC. Encoded protein: CASSLPGQNYGYTF.

This clone has a count of ten or more. The chain couples TRBV21-1 to TRBJ1-4; the DNA was not used to check the table's D call, TRBD1. TRBV21-1 is a listed pseudogene. There are 15 residues in the CDR3. CDR3 nucleotides: TGTGCCAGCAGCGGTCCGGGACAGCCTAATGAAAAACTGTTTTTT. Protein: CASSGPGQPNEKLFF.

V usage is TRBV11-2 and J usage is TRBJ1-4; a weak D match, TRBD1 (6 bases). V shed 4 bases and J shed 2 bases, with 14 bases lying between them. CDR1 and CDR2 (germline): SGHAT, FQNNGV. The CDR3 consists of 16 residues. The CDR3 DNA sequence: TGTGCCAGCAGCTCCCTCAGGGGAAGGACTAATGAAAAACTGTTTTTT. Its protein product is CASSSLRGRTNEKLFF.

CDR3 DNA sequence: TGTGCCACCAGCAGAGATTGGGGGGGTTACACCGGGGAGCTGTTTTTT. Its translation is CATSRDWGGYTGELFF. This chain uses TRBV15 with TRBJ2-2, with TRBD2 identical over 7 bases. Germline lookup yields CDR1 LNHNV and CDR2 YYDKDF (reference sequence). Trimming cost V 0 bases and J 3 bases; bases outside gene matches: 4. The CDR3 extends over 16 amino acids.

DNA for the CDR3: TGTGCCAGCACAACTAGCACAGATACGCAGTATTTT. Protein sequence: CASTTSTDTQYF. This chain links TRBV2 with TRBJ2-3; D is undetermined. Germline V gene lookup returns CDR1 SNHLY and CDR2 FYNNEI. The ends were cut back, 7 bases at V and 0 bases at J, with 5 bases in the middle. This CDR3 has 12 amino acids.

V is TRBV9 and J is TRBJ2-3, with 7 bases matching TRBD1. CDR3 length equals 16 residues. Trimming removed 4 bases from V and 4 bases from J; junction bases left unmatched: 12. The germline V gene encodes CDR1 SGDLS and CDR2 YYNGEE. The CDR3 DNA reads as TGTGCCAGCAGCCCAGAGGGGACAGCCTACCCAGATACGCAGTATTTT. Translated: CASSPEGTAYPDTQYF. The entire variable domain, with the rest obtained from reference TRBV9 and TRBJ2-3, is as follows: DSGVTQTPKHLITATGQRVTLRCSPRSGDLSVYWYQQSLDQGLQFLIQYYNGEERAKGNILERFSAQQFPDLHSELNLSSLELGDSALYFCASSPEGTAYPDTQYFGPGTRLTVL.

This clone has only a few counts. The chain employs TRBV4-2 and TRBJ2-1; 9 bases fit TRBD2. The V gene's germline CDR1 is LGHNA and CDR2 YNFKEQ. Losses at the gene ends were 1 base for V and 15 bases for J; bases not matched to a gene: 7. The CDR3 consists of 13 residues. The CDR3, as DNA: TGTGCCAGCAGCCAAGTCGGTGGTAGCGGGGGGTTCTTC. The encoded protein is CASSQVGGSGGFF.

The chain carries TRBV7-9 and TRBJ1-2; 9 bases line up with TRBD1. Trimming at V came to 7 bases and at J to 3 bases, leaving 3 bases not matched to a gene. The CDR3 sequence is 13 residues long. The germline V gene encodes CDR1 SEHNR and CDR2 FQNEAQ (reference sequence). CDR3 nucleotides: TGTGCCAGCAACCGACAGGGGGACTATGGCTACACCTTC. Translated, it gives CASNRQGDYGYTF.

The chain employs TRBV29-1 and TRBJ2-6, with 7 bases aligning to TRBD1. Germline V gives CDR1 SQVTM, CDR2 ANQGSEA. The CDR3 covers 14 residues. V gave up 4 bases and J gave up 2 bases; unmatched junction bases: 2. CDR3: CSVGDSTGANVLTF. The CDR3 bases are TGCAGCGTTGGGGACAGCACTGGGGCCAACGTCCTGACTTTC.

This rearrangement joins TRBV20-1 to TRBJ2-7; D is possibly TRBD1 (5 bases). The CDR3 loop spans 11 amino acids. The germline V and J ends were trimmed by 3 bases and 4 bases, with 7 bases remaining between them. Germline assignment: CDR1 DFQATT and CDR2 SNEGSKA (reference sequence). The CDR3 DNA is TGCAGTGCTAGTAGGGGATACGAGCAGTACTTC. Its protein product is CSASRGYEQYF.